This TCR beta chain was sequenced in a study of pediatric ulcerative colitis. Study-level points and caveats: Ulcerative colitis patients shared more blood-rectal clones than controls.

The survey-level immunoSEQ assay was used. Generated by immunoSEQ multiplex PCR, the TCRdb table keeps only in-frame clones and is missing some. The table lists 30,000 or so clones, 80% to 90% of them singletons. One to two pinch biopsies were taken from the rectum during colonoscopy. No immunosuppressive drugs were given to ulcerative colitis patients before diagnostic colonoscopy. CDR1 and CDR2 from the germline V gene are LNHDA and SQIVND (reference sequence). With 8 bases removed from V and 8 bases from J, the gap between germline ends came to 9 bases. The CDR3 consists of 10 residues. This clone showed up just once. Antigen specificity is unknown.

Sequencing input: gut tissue. This chain joins TRBV19 and TRBJ1-2; D not resolved. This clonotype originated in a boy aged 5-17 years with mild ulcerative colitis. The CDR3: CASLGGGYTF. Written as DNA, the CDR3 is TGTGCCAGTCTTGGAGGCGGCTACACCTTC.